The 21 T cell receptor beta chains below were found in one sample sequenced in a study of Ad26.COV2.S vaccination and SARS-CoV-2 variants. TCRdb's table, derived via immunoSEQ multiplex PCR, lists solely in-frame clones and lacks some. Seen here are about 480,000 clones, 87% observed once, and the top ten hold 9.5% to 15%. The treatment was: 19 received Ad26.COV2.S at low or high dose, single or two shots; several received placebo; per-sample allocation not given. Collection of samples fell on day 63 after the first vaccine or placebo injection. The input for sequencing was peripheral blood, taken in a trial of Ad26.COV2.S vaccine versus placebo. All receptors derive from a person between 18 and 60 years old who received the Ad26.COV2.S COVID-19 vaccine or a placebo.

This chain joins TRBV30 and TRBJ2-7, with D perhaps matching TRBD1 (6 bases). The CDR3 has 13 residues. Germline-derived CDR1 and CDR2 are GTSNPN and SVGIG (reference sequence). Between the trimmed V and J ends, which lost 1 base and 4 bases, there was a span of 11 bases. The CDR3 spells CAWSDRELYEQYF. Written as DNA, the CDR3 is TGTGCCTGGAGTGACAGGGAATTATACGAGCAGTACTTC.

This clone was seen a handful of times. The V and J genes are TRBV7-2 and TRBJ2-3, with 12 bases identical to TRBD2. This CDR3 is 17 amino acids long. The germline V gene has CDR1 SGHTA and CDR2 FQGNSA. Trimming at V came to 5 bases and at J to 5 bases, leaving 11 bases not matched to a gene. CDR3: CASSPTSGRSFQDTQYF. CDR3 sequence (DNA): TGTGCCAGCAGCCCAACTAGCGGGAGGTCATTTCAAGATACGCAGTATTTT.

Here the CDR3 reads CASSLQPMSGGPNTQYF. The CDR3 DNA is TGTGCCAGCAGCCTCCAACCTATGTCGGGAGGGCCGAATACGCAGTATTTT. The chain carries TRBV7-2 and TRBJ2-3, with 8 bases lining up with TRBD2. There are 17 residues in the CDR3. The V segment lost 5 bases and the J segment 7 bases; nucleotides outside the gene matches: 17. Germline lookup yields CDR1 SGHTA and CDR2 FQGNSA.

Here the CDR3 reads CASRTTYGYTF. The CDR3 DNA reads as TGTGCCAGCAGAACAACTTATGGCTACACCTTC. The chain recombines TRBV28 with TRBJ1-2; D unclear. Germline-derived CDR1 and CDR2 are MDHEN and SYDVKM. V dropped 6 bases and J dropped 5 bases, with 7 bases sitting between them. The CDR3 extends over 11 amino acids.

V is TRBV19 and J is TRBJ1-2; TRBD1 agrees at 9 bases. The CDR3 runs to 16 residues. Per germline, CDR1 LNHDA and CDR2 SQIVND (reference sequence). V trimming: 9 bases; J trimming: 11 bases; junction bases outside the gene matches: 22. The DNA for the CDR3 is TGTGCCAGCCGATCCCGGGACAGGGACCTTATTATGCGGTACACCTTC. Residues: CASRSRDRDLIMRYTF.

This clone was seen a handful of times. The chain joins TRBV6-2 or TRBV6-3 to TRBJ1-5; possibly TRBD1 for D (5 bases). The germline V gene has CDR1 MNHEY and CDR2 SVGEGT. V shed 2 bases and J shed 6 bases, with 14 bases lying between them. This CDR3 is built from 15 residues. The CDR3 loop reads CASSYVGGDAQPQHF. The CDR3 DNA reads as TGTGCCAGCAGTTACGTTGGGGGGGATGCTCAGCCCCAGCATTTT.

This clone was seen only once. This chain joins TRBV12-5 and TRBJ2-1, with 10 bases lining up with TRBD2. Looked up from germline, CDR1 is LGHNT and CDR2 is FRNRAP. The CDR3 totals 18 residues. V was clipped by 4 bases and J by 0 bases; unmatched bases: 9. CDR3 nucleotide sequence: TGTGCTAGTGGTTACGCGGGACTAGCGTTGAGCTCCTACAATGAGCAGTTCTTC. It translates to CASGYAGLALSSYNEQFF.

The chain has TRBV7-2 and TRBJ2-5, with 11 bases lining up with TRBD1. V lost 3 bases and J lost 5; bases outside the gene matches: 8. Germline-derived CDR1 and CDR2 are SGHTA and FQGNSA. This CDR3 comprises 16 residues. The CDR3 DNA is TGTGCCAGCAGCTTTCTCGGACAGGGGGCGAGGGAGACCCAGTACTTC. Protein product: CASSFLGQGARETQYF.

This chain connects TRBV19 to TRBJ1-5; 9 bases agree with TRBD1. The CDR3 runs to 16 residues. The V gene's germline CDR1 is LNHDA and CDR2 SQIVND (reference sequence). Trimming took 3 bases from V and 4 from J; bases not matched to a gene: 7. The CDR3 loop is CASSMPGTGYNQPQHF. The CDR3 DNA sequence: TGTGCCAGTAGTATGCCCGGGACAGGGTATAATCAGCCCCAGCATTTT. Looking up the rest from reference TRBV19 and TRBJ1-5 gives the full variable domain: DGGITQSPKYLFRKEGQNVTLSCEQNLNHDAMYWYRQDPGQGLRLIYYSQIVNDFQKGDIAEGYSVSREKKESFPLTVTSAQKNPTAFYLCASSMPGTGYNQPQHFGDGTRLSIL.

The CDR3 DNA reads TGTGCCAGCGTATCGCGGTCCGGGGAGCTGTTTTTT. Protein product: CASVSRSGELFF. V and J are TRBV3-1 (or the pseudogene TRBV3-2) and TRBJ2-2; D uncertain. CDR3 length: 12 residues. Germline V gives CDR1 LGHDT, CDR2 YNNKEL (reference sequence). Between the trimmed V and J ends, which lost 8 bases and 6 bases, there was a span of 10 bases.

The CDR3 bases are TGTGCCAGCAGTTCCGACCGGGACAGGGGTCGATCACCCCTCCACTTT. Its protein is CASSSDRDRGRSPLHF. This chain uses TRBV27 with TRBJ1-6, with TRBD1 matching 10 bases. The V gene end was trimmed by 4 bases and the J gene end by 10 bases; junction bases not matched to a gene: 10. The CDR3 extends over 16 amino acids. Germline loops: CDR1 MNHEY, CDR2 SMNVEV (reference sequence).

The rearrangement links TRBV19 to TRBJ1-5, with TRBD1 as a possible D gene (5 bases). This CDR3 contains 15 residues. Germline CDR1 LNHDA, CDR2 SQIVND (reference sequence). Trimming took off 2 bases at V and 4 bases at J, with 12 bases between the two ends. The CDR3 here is CASSITDSANQPQHF. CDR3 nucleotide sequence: TGTGCCAGTAGTATAACCGACAGCGCTAATCAGCCCCAGCATTTT.

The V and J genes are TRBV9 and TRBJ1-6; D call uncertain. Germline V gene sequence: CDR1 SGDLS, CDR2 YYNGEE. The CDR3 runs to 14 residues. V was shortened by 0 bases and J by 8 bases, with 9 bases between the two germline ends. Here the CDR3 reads CASSVGGRDSPLHF. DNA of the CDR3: TGTGCCAGCAGCGTAGGGGGTAGGGATTCACCCCTCCACTTT. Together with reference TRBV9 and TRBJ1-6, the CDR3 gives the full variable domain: DSGVTQTPKHLITATGQRVTLRCSPRSGDLSVYWYQQSLDQGLQFLIQYYNGEERAKGNILERFSAQQFPDLHSELNLSSLELGDSALYFCASSVGGRDSPLHFGNGTRLTVT.

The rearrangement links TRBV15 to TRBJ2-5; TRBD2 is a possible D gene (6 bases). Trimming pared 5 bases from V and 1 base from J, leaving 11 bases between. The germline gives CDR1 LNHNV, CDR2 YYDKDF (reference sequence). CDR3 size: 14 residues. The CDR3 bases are TGTGCCACCAGCGGGGGACTTATCCAAGAGACCCAGTACTTC. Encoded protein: CATSGGLIQETQYF.

The DNA of the CDR3 is TGCAGCGCATTTGCGGGGGGCTGGACCGGGGAGCTGTTTTTT. It yields the protein CSAFAGGWTGELFF. J is TRBJ2-2 and V is TRBV29-1, with TRBD2 matching 8 bases. The length of the CDR3 is 14 residues. Germline V gene data show CDR1 as SQVTM and CDR2 as ANQGSEA. Trimming cost V 7 bases and J 5 bases; bases outside gene matches: 9.

The CDR3 bases are TGTGCCAGCAGCTCCCCGCTTCGAGATGGCTACACCTTC. Protein: CASSSPLRDGYTF. The chain joins TRBV13 to TRBJ1-2; D uncertain. The CDR3 has 13 residues. Trimming took 4 bases from V and 6 from J, leaving 12 bases between them. CDR1 and CDR2 (germline): PRHDT, FYEKMQ (reference sequence). Based on the CDR3 plus reference TRBV13 and TRBJ1-2, the full variable domain is AAGVIQSPRHLIKEKRETATLKCYPIPRHDTVYWYQQGPGQDPQFLISFYEKMQSDKGSIPDRFSAQQFSDYHSELNMSSLELGDSALYFCASSSPLRDGYTFGSGTRLTVV.

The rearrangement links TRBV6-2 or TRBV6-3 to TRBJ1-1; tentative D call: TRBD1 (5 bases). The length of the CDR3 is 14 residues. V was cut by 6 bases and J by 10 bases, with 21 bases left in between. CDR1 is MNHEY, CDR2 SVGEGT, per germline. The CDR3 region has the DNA TGTGCCAGCAGCTCCCACGGACCGGACGGGGGAGCTTTCTTT. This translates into CASSSHGPDGGAFF.

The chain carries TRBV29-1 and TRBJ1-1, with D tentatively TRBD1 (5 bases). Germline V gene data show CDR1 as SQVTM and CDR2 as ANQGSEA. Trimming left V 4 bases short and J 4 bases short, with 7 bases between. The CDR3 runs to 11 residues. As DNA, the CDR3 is TGCAGCGTTGTGGGGGGCACTGAAGCTTTCTTT. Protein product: CSVVGGTEAFF.

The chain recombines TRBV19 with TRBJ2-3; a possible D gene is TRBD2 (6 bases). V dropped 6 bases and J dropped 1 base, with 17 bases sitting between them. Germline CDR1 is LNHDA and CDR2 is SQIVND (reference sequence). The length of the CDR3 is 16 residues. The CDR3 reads CASSPLVAAGTDTQYF. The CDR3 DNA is TGTGCCAGTAGCCCCCTCGTAGCGGCGGGCACAGATACGCAGTATTTT.

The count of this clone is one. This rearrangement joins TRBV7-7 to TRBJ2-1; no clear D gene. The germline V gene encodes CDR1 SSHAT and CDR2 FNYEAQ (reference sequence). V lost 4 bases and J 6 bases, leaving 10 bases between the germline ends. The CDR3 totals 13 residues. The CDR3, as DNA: TGTGCCAGCAGCTCCGGACGGATCAATGAGCAGTTCTTC. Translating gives CASSSGRINEQFF.

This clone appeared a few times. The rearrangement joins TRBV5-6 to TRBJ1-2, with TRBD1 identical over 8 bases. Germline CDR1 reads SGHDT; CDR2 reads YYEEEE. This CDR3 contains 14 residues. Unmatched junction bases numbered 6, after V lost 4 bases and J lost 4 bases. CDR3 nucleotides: TGTGCCAGCAGCCCGGGGACAGGACTCTATGGCTACACCTTC. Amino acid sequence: CASSPGTGLYGYTF.